The entry below gives a single T cell receptor (beta chain) sequence along with its context. Its antigen is not known. The sample belongs to a study of T cell repertoires in cytomegalovirus infection. Study as a whole: Shared public TCR beta signatures pointed to both CMV infection and a matching HLA type. Findings and caveats of the study: In two of eight donors, the top clonotype was HLA-C-restricted CMV-specific. Cumulative frequency (of public TCR beta family members) identified carriers of CMV plus the relevant HLA.

From the reads, TCRdb called clonotypes with MiXCR, one entry per CDR3 protein. The data show under 850,000 distinct CDR3 sequences, roughly a third seen once. V lost 0 bases to trimming and J lost 0 bases, with 14 bases between them. The germline V gene has CDR1 MNHEY and CDR2 SVGEGT. The CDR3 contains 18 residues. The J gene is TRBJ1-4, the V gene TRBV6-2 or TRBV6-3, with D uncertain. The source is a human donor in good health (CMV status not recorded). Some clones in this sample may be carry-over from other donors' samples. Sequencing was performed on PBMCs. CDR3 nucleotides: TGTGCCAGCAGTTACTCTACGGACCCAGAGGCAACTAATGAAAAACTGTTTTTT. Its protein is CASSYSTDPEATNEKLFF.